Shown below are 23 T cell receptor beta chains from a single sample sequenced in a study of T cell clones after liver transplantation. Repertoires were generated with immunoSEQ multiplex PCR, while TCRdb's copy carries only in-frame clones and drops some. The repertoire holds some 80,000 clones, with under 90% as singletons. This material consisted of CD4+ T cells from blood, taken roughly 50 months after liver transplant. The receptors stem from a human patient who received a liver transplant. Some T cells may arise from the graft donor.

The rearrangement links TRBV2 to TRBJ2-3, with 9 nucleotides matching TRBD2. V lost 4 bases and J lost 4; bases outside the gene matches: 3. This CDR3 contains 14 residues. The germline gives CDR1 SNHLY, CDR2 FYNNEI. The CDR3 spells CASSARTSADTQYF. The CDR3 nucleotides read TGTGCCAGCAGTGCCAGGACTAGCGCAGATACGCAGTATTTT.

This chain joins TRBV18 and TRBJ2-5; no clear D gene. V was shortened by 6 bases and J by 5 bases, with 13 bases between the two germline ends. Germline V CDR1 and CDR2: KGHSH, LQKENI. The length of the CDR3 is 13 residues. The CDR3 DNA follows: TGTGCCAGCTCTCGTAGTGGAGAGGAGACCCAGTACTTC. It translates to CASSRSGEETQYF.

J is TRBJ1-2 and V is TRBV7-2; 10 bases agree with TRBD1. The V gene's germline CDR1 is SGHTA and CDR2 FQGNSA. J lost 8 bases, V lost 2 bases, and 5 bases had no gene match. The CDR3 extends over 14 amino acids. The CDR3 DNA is TGTGCCAGCAGCTTATATGGACAGGGGGACGGCTACACCTTC. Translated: CASSLYGQGDGYTF.

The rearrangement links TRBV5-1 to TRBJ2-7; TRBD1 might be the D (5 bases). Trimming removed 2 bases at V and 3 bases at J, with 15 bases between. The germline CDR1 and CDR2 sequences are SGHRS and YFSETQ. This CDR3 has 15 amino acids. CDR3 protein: CASSLAGPRDYEQYF. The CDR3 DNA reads TGCGCCAGCAGCTTAGCAGGGCCTAGGGACTACGAGCAGTACTTC.

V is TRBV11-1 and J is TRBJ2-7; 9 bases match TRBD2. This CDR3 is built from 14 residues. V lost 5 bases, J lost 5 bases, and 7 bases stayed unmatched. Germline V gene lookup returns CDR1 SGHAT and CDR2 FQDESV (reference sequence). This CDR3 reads CASSPAGLADEQYF. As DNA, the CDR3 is TGTGCCAGCAGCCCAGCGGGACTAGCCGACGAGCAGTACTTC.

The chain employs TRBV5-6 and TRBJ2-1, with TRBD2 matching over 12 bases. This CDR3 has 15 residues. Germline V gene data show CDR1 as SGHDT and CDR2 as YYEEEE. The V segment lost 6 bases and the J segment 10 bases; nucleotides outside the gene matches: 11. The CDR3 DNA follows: TGTGCCAGCACTGATATGGGACTAGCGGGCTTGGAGCAGTTCTTC. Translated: CASTDMGLAGLEQFF.

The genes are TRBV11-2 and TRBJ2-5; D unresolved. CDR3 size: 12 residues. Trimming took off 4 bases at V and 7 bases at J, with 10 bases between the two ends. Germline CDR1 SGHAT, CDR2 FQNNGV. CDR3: CASSSATATQYF. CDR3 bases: TGTGCCAGCAGCTCCGCGACGGCGACCCAGTACTTC. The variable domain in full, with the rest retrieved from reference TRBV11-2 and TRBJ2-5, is EAGVAQSPRYKIIEKRQSVAFWCNPISGHATLYWYQQILGQGPKLLIQFQNNGVVDDSQLPKDRFSAERLKGVDSTLKIQPAKLEDSAVYLCASSSATATQYFGPGTRLLVL.

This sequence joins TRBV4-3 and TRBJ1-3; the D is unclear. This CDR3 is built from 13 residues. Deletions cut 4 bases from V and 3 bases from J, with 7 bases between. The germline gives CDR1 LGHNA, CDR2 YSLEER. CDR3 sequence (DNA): TGCGCCAGCAGCCCCCAAATTGGAAACACCATATATTTT. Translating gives CASSPQIGNTIYF.

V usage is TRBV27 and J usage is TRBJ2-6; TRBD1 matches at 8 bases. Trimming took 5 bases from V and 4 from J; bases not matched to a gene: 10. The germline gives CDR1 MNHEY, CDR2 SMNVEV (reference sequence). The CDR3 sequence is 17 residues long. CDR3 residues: CASSHFQGALGANVLTF. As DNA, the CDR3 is TGTGCCAGCAGTCACTTTCAGGGGGCGCTCGGGGCCAACGTCCTGACTTTC.

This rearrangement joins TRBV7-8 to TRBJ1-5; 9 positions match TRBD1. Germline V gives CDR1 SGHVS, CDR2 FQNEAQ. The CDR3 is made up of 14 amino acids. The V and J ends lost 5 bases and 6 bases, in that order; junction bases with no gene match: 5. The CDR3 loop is CASSHDRGTQPQHF. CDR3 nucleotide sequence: TGTGCCAGCAGCCACGACAGGGGGACTCAGCCCCAGCATTTT.

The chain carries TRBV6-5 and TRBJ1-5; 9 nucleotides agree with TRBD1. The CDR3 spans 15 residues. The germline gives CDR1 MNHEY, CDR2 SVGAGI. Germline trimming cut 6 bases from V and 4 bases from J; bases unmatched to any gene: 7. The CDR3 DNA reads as TGTGCCAGCAGAGAAACAGGGGGCCAGAATCAGCCCCAGCATTTT. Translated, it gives CASRETGGQNQPQHF.

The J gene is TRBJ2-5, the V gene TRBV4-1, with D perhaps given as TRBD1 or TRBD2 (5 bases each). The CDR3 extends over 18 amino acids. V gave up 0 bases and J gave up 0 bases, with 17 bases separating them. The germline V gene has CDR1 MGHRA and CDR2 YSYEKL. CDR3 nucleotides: TGCGCCAGCAGCCAAGATTGGGGATTGGGGGAGAACCAAGAGACCCAGTACTTC. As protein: CASSQDWGLGENQETQYF.

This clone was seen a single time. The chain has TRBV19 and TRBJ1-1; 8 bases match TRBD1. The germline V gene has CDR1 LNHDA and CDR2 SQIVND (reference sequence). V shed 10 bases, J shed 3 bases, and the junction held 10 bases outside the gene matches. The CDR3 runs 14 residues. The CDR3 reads CATRDRPAHTEAFF. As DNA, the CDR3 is TGTGCCACCCGGGACAGGCCGGCGCACACTGAAGCTTTCTTT.

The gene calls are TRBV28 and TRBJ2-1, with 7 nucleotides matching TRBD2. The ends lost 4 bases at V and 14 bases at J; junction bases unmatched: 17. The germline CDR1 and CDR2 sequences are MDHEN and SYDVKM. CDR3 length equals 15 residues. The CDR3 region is CASSSGPPGGGWEFF. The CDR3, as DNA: TGTGCCAGCAGTTCGGGCCCTCCCGGGGGAGGGTGGGAGTTCTTC.

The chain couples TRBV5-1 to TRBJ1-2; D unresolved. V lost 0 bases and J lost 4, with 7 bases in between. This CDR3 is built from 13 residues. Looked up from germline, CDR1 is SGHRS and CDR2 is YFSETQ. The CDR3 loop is CASSLEKAYGYTF. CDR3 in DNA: TGCGCCAGCAGCTTGGAAAAGGCCTATGGCTACACCTTC. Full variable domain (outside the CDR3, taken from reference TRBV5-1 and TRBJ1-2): KAGVTQTPRYLIKTRGQQVTLSCSPISGHRSVSWYQQTPGQGLQFLFEYFSETQRNKGNFPGRFSGRQFSNSRSEMNVSTLELGDSALYLCASSLEKAYGYTFGSGTRLTVV.

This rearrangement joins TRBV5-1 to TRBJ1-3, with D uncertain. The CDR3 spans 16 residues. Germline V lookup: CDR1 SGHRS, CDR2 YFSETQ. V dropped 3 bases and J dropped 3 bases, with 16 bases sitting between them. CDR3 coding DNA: TGCGCCAGCAGCTCCTCCGGGAGGACCCTTGGAAACACCATATATTTT. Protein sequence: CASSSSGRTLGNTIYF.

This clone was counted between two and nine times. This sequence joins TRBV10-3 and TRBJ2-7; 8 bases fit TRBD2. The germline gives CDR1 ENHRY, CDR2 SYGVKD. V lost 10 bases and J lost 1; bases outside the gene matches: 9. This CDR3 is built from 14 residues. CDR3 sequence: CATSPAGGSYEQYF. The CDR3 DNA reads TGTGCCACGTCCCCGGCGGGGGGATCCTACGAGCAGTACTTC.

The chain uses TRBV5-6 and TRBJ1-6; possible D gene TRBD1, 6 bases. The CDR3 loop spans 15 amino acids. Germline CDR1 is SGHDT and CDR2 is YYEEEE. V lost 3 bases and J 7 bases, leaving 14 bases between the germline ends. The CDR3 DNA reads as TGTGCCAGCAGCTGGGGGGCGGGAAGGAATTCACCCCTCCACTTT. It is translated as CASSWGAGRNSPLHF.

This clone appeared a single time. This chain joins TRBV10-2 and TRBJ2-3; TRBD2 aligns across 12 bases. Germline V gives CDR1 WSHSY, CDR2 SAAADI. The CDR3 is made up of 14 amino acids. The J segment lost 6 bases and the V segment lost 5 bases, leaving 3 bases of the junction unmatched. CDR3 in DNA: TGCGCCAGCAGTCCTACTAGCGGGAGGGATACGCAGTATTTT. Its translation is CASSPTSGRDTQYF.

This CDR3 is CASKGTNSNEQFF. The CDR3 bases are TGTGCCAGCAAAGGGACTAACTCCAATGAGCAGTTCTTC. The V and J genes are TRBV6-5 and TRBJ2-1; 7 bases align to TRBD2. Trimming at V came to 7 bases and at J to 6 bases, leaving 6 bases not matched to a gene. The CDR3 has 13 amino acids. CDR1 and CDR2 (germline): MNHEY, SVGAGI.

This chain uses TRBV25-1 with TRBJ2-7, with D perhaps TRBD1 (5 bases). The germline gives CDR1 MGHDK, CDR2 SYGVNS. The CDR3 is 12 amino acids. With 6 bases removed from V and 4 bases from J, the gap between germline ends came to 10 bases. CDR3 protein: CASSRDYYEQYF. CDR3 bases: TGTGCCAGCAGCAGGGATTATTACGAGCAGTACTTC.

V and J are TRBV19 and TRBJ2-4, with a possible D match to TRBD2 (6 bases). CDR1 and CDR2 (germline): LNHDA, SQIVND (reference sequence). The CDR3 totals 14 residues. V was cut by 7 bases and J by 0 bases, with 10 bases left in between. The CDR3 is CASNGGLAKNIQYF. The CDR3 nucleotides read TGTGCCAGTAACGGGGGACTAGCCAAAAACATTCAGTACTTC.

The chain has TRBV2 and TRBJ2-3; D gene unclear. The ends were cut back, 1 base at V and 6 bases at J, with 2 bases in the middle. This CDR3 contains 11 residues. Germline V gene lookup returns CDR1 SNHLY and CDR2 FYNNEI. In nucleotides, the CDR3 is TGTGCCAGCAGTGAAGGCGATACGCAGTATTTT. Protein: CASSEGDTQYF.